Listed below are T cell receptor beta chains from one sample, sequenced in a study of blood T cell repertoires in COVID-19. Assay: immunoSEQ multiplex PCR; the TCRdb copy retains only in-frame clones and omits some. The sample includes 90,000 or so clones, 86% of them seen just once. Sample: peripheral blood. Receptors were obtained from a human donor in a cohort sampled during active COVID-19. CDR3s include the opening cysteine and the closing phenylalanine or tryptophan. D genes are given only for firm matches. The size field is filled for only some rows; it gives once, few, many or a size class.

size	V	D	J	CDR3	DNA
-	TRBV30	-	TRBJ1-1	CASQRNTEAFF	TGTGCCAGCCAAAGGAACACTGAAGCTTTCTTT
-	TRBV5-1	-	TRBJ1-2	CASSSLSVTNYGYTF	TGCGCCAGCAGCTCGCTGAGCGTTACTAACTATGGCTACACCTTC
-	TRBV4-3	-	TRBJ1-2	CASSLRTPSYGYTF	TGCGCCAGCAGCTTACGGACACCTAGCTATGGCTACACCTTC
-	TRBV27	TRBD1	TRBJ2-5	CASSPTGVGRETQYF	TGTGCCAGCAGCCCTACAGGGGTGGGCAGAGAGACCCAGTACTTC
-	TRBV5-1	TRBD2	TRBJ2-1	CASRLAGGPGDEQFF	TGCGCCAGCAGACTAGCGGGGGGCCCGGGCGATGAGCAGTTCTTC
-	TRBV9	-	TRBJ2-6	CASSPRQFSGANVLTF	TGTGCCAGCAGCCCAAGACAGTTCTCTGGGGCCAACGTCCTGACTTTC
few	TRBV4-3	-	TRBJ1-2	CASSQDVTPTFDDYGYTF	TGCGCCAGCAGCCAAGATGTGACACCGACCTTCGACGATTATGGCTACACCTTC
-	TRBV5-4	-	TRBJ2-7	CASSLGSERVEQYF	TGTGCCAGCAGCTTGGGATCGGAGCGGGTCGAGCAGTACTTC
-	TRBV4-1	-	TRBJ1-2	CASSSLIDYGYTF	TGCGCCAGCAGCTCTCTAATTGACTATGGCTACACCTTC
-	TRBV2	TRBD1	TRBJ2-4	CASTEQGAGNIQYF	TGTGCCAGCACCGAACAGGGGGCAGGGAACATTCAGTACTTC
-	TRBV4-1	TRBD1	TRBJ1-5	CASSQGTGQQPQHF	TGCGCCAGCAGCCAAGGGACAGGGCAGCAGCCCCAGCATTTT
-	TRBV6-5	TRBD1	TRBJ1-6	CASTQGGPDNSPLHF	TGTGCCAGCACCCAGGGGGGACCGGATAATTCACCCCTCCACTTT
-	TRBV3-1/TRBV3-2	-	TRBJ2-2	CASSRGWSWYAGELFF	TGTGCCAGCAGCCGAGGCTGGTCTTGGTACGCCGGGGAGCTGTTTTTT
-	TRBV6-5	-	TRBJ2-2	CASRHAGTNTGELFF	TGTGCCAGCAGACACGCAGGGACGAACACCGGGGAGCTGTTTTTT
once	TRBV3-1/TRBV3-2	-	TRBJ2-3	CASSQDEAVDTQYF	TGTGCCAGCAGCCAAGATGAAGCGGTAGATACGCAGTATTTT
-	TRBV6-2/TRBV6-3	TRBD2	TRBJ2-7	CASSYSGGGNSPYEQYF	TGTGCCAGCAGTTACAGTGGCGGGGGTAATTCACCCTACGAGCAGTACTTC
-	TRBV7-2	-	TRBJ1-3	CASSLSRAVSGNTIYF	TGTGCCAGCAGCTTATCGAGGGCCGTCTCTGGAAACACCATATATTTT
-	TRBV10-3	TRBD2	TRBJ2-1	CASGGYNEQFF	TGTGCCTCGGGGGGCTACAATGAGCAGTTCTTC
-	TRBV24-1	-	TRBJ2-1	CATVTCPEEFF	TGTGCCACCGTAACTTGTCCCGAGGAGTTCTTC
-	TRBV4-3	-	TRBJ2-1	CASSPAWSSYNEQFF	TGCGCCAGCAGCCCCGCTTGGAGCTCCTACAATGAGCAGTTCTTC
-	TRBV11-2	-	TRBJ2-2	CASRPQGNTGELFF	TGTGCCAGCAGGCCACAGGGGAACACCGGGGAGCTGTTTTTT
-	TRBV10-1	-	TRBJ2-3	CASSGGADSRADTQYF	TGCGCCAGCAGTGGCGGGGCCGACAGTAGGGCAGATACGCAGTATTTT
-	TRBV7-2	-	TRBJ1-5	CASSFRQGGQPQHF	TGTGCCAGCAGCTTTCGGCAGGGAGGCCAGCCCCAGCATTTT
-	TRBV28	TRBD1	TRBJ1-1	CASSLPGGLNTEAFF	TGTGCCAGCAGTTTACCAGGGGGACTGAACACTGAAGCTTTCTTT
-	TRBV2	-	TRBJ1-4	CASRIRDTPNEKLFF	TGTGCCAGCAGGATCCGGGACACTCCTAATGAAAAACTGTTTTTT
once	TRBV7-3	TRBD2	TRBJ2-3	CASSKGAGGPTDTQYF	TGTGCCAGCAGCAAAGGAGCGGGAGGCCCCACAGATACGCAGTATTTT
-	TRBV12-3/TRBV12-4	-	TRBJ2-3	CASSETNTQYF	TGTGCCAGCAGTGAGACTAATACGCAGTATTTT
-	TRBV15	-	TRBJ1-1	CATSREVAGGGTEAFF	TGTGCCACCAGCAGAGAGGTAGCGGGAGGTGGCACTGAAGCTTTCTTT
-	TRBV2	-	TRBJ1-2	CASSDSGTLYGYTF	TGTGCCAGCAGTGACTCGGGGACTCTCTATGGCTACACCTTC
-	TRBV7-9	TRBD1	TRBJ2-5	CASSLVGTGIAETQYF	TGTGCCAGCAGCTTAGTAGGGACAGGGATTGCAGAGACCCAGTACTTC
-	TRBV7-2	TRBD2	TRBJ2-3	CASSLLAGAADTQYF	TGTGCCAGCAGTCTACTAGCGGGGGCTGCGGATACGCAGTATTTT
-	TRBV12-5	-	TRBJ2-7	CASGPDRSPYEQYF	TGTGCTAGTGGTCCTGACAGATCACCCTACGAGCAGTACTTC